Shown below are 21 T cell receptor beta chains from a single sample sequenced in a study of T cell changes during pregnancy in multiple sclerosis (dated by TCRdb to about 2019). Receptor libraries were prepared by the immunoSEQ multiplex PCR assay. The table was pulled from immuneACCESS by TCRdb, which kept in-frame rearrangements only. Such tables lose some clones; where checked, under half of the loss comes from unresolved V genes, and the rest has no known cause. The sample data list about 79,000 clones, and 90% to 95% of these were observed just once. The ten largest clones add up to 0.45% to 0.55% of the sample. This sample comprised CD4+ T cells from peripheral blood mononuclear cells, obtained in the second trimester of pregnancy. These TCRs come from a female donor with multiple sclerosis, enrolled in a pregnancy study.

The CDR3 region is CASSEKLAGDVEQYF. The CDR3 DNA reads as TGTGCCAGCAGTGAAAAGCTAGCGGGAGATGTCGAGCAGTACTTC. This chain uses TRBV2 with TRBJ2-7; TRBD2 agrees at 10 bases. The CDR3 is made up of 15 amino acids. Trimming took 2 bases from V and 6 from J; bases not matched to a gene: 7. Germline-derived CDR1 and CDR2 are SNHLY and FYNNEI.

This chain uses TRBV7-3 with TRBJ1-1; possible D gene TRBD1, 5 bases. Trimming took off 1 base at V and 4 bases at J, with 10 bases between the two ends. The CDR3 loop spans 14 amino acids. Per the germline V gene, CDR1 is SGHTA and CDR2 is FQGTGA. DNA of the CDR3: TGTGCCAGCAGCTTAAGGGGGAGGGGCACTGAAGCTTTCTTT. Its protein product is CASSLRGRGTEAFF.

V gene TRBV18 combines with J gene TRBJ1-2; D unclear. The V end lost 4 bases, the J end lost 0 bases, and 12 bases lay between the germline ends. CDR3 length: 15 amino acids. Germline lookup yields CDR1 KGHSH and CDR2 LQKENI. The CDR3 DNA reads TGTGCCAGCTCACTAGCGGACCGAGCTAACTATGGCTACACCTTC. Amino acids: CASSLADRANYGYTF. The full variable domain, with the rest looked up from reference TRBV18 and TRBJ1-2, is NAGVMQNPRHLVRRRGQEARLRCSPMKGHSHVYWYRQLPEEGLKFMVYLQKENIIDESGMPKERFSAEFPKEGPSILRIQQVVRGDSAAYFCASSLADRANYGYTFGSGTRLTVV.

In DNA form, the CDR3 reads TGTGCCAGCAGTCGAACGACAGGATCCAAAGACAATGAGCAGTTCTTC. Protein: CASSRTTGSKDNEQFF. The rearrangement joins TRBV27 to TRBJ2-1, with D tentatively TRBD1 (6 bases). CDR1 is MNHEY and CDR2 is SMNVEV in the germline V gene (reference sequence). The CDR3 extends over 16 amino acids. Trimming cost V 5 bases and J 5 bases, with 19 bases left between them.

The genes are TRBV19 and TRBJ2-1; D gene ambiguous. Looked up from germline, CDR1 is LNHDA and CDR2 is SQIVND (reference sequence). Trimming removed 7 bases from V and 1 base from J, with 14 bases in between. CDR3 length: 15 residues. The CDR3 region is CASTRASGSYNEQFF. The CDR3 DNA reads TGTGCCAGTACCCGAGCGAGTGGATCCTACAATGAGCAGTTCTTC.

J is TRBJ2-3 and V is TRBV12-5; D is undetermined. The CDR3 is made up of 14 amino acids. Between the trimmed V and J ends, which lost 6 bases and 1 base, there was a span of 11 bases. The germline CDR1 and CDR2 sequences are LGHNT and FRNRAP. CDR3 protein: CASGGAKGTDTQYF. In DNA form, the CDR3 reads TGTGCTAGTGGGGGCGCGAAGGGCACAGATACGCAGTATTTT.

The chain uses TRBV10-3 and TRBJ2-7, with 10 nucleotides matching TRBD1. Looked up from germline, CDR1 is ENHRY and CDR2 is SYGVKD. The junction had 8 bases not matched to a gene; V was cut back by 4 bases and J by 5 bases. This CDR3 region has 15 residues. CDR3 sequence: CAISAPGQGLNEQYF. CDR3 coding DNA: TGTGCCATCAGTGCACCGGGACAGGGGTTAAACGAGCAGTACTTC.

V is TRBV7-3 and J is TRBJ2-2; D is ambiguous. Germline V gives CDR1 SGHTA, CDR2 FQGTGA. Trimming removed 5 bases at V and 6 bases at J, with 10 bases between. The CDR3 runs to 13 residues. The CDR3 here is CASSQEGAGELFF. CDR3 in DNA: TGTGCCAGCAGCCAAGAAGGAGCCGGGGAGCTGTTTTTT.

The CDR3 protein is CASSGQGVITEAFF. The CDR3 bases are TGTGCCAGCAGTGGACAGGGGGTGATCACTGAAGCTTTCTTT. The chain recombines TRBV2 with TRBJ1-1; TRBD1 agrees at 9 bases. The junction had 4 bases not matched to a gene; V was cut back by 4 bases and J by 4 bases. The CDR3 extends over 14 amino acids. Germline-derived CDR1 and CDR2 are SNHLY and FYNNEI.

V gene TRBV9 combines with J gene TRBJ2-5; TRBD1 aligns across 8 bases. The CDR3 is 16 residues long. The junction had 9 bases not matched to a gene; V was cut back by 0 bases and J by 5 bases. Germline V lookup: CDR1 SGDLS, CDR2 YYNGEE. CDR3 nucleotide sequence: TGTGCCAGCAGCGTAGGTTCAGGGGGCCTCGGGGAGACCCAGTACTTC. Translating gives CASSVGSGGLGETQYF.

This sequence joins TRBV6-5 and TRBJ1-1, with a weak D call TRBD1 (5 bases). Germline CDR1 MNHEY, CDR2 SVGAGI. Trimming took off 0 bases at V and 1 base at J, with 9 bases between the two ends. This CDR3 comprises 15 residues. For the CDR3, the DNA is TGTGCCAGCAGTTACTCGGGGGGAAAGAACACTGAAGCTTTCTTT. Translating gives CASSYSGGKNTEAFF.

This clone was observed a handful of times. The V and J genes are TRBV10-3 and TRBJ1-1; unclear D gene. CDR1 and CDR2 from the germline V gene are ENHRY and SYGVKD. The V end was cut by 7 bases, the J end by 0 bases, with 12 bases between. The CDR3 is 14 residues long. The CDR3 region has the DNA TGTGCCATCACCCTAGGAGAGATGAACACTGAAGCTTTCTTT. Protein: CAITLGEMNTEAFF.

The V and J genes are TRBV7-2 and TRBJ2-2; 7 bases align to TRBD2. The germline CDR1 and CDR2 sequences are SGHTA and FQGNSA. The ends lost 5 bases at V and 6 bases at J; junction bases unmatched: 3. This CDR3 has 13 amino acids. The CDR3 sequence: CASSALAAGELFF. Here the CDR3 DNA reads TGTGCCAGCAGCGCCCTAGCGGCCGGGGAGCTGTTTTTT.

The chain uses TRBV6-1 and TRBJ1-2; D call uncertain. CDR1 is MNHNS, CDR2 SASEGT, per germline. The CDR3 is made up of 10 amino acids. V dropped 8 bases and J dropped 8 bases, with 9 bases sitting between them. CDR3 sequence (DNA): TGTGCCAGCGGGGAGAGAGGCTACACCTTC. The encoded protein is CASGERGYTF.

The chain couples TRBV19 to TRBJ2-1; 8 bases align to TRBD2. In germline, CDR1 is LNHDA, CDR2 SQIVND (reference sequence). The CDR3 spans 14 residues. V was pared by 3 bases and J by 9 bases, with 7 bases of the junction left unmatched. The CDR3 sequence is CASSMGLVRVEQFF. CDR3 coding DNA: TGTGCCAGTAGTATGGGACTAGTTCGAGTTGAGCAGTTCTTC.

The chain joins TRBV12-5 to TRBJ2-2, with D possibly being TRBD2 (5 bases). Trimming pared 2 bases from V and 3 bases from J, leaving 16 bases between. The CDR3 loop spans 17 amino acids. Per germline, CDR1 LGHNT and CDR2 FRNRAP. The CDR3 sequence: CASGLPQRLTYTGELFF. DNA of the CDR3: TGTGCTAGTGGTTTGCCCCAGAGACTAACTTACACCGGGGAGCTGTTTTTT.

This sequence joins TRBV7-2 and TRBJ2-7; the match to TRBD1 covers 10 bases. This CDR3 has 14 residues. The ends lost 6 bases at V and 2 bases at J; junction bases unmatched: 4. Germline loops: CDR1 SGHTA, CDR2 FQGNSA. In DNA, the CDR3 is TGTGCCAGCAGGAGCGGGACAGGGGCCTACGAGCAGTACTTC. Translation gives CASRSGTGAYEQYF.

This chain joins TRBV19 and TRBJ1-2; TRBD1 matches 12 bases. Germline CDR1 is LNHDA and CDR2 is SQIVND (reference sequence). The CDR3 consists of 13 residues. V lost 5 bases, J lost 7 bases, and 2 bases stayed unmatched. CDR3 in DNA: TGTGCCAGTAGTCGGGACAGGGGGCCTGGCTACACCTTC. Protein sequence: CASSRDRGPGYTF.

The CDR3 loop is CASSLGENEQFF. The CDR3 DNA follows: TGTGCCAGCAGCTTAGGGGAAAATGAGCAGTTCTTC. The V gene is TRBV5-6, the J gene TRBJ2-1, with D possibly TRBD1 on 5 matching bases. Deletions cut 2 bases from V and 7 bases from J, with 7 bases between. Germline assignment: CDR1 SGHDT and CDR2 YYEEEE. CDR3 length equals 12 residues.

This clone was detected only once. The chain couples TRBV18 to TRBJ1-1, with 7 positions matching TRBD1. With V trimmed by 3 bases and J by 0 bases, 4 bases remained unmatched. The CDR3 runs to 15 residues. Germline loops: CDR1 KGHSH, CDR2 LQKENI. CDR3 bases: TGTGCCAGCTCACCTAGGACAGGAGTGAACACTGAAGCTTTCTTT. Its translation is CASSPRTGVNTEAFF.

This chain joins TRBV19 and TRBJ2-5; D is uncertain. V lost 6 bases and J 2 bases, leaving 4 bases between the germline ends. CDR1 and CDR2 from the germline V gene are LNHDA and SQIVND (reference sequence). The CDR3 loop spans 11 amino acids. The CDR3 sequence is CASSEQETQYF. CDR3 in DNA: TGTGCCAGTAGCGAGCAAGAGACCCAGTACTTC.